A single sample is the source of the 14 T cell receptor beta chains below, sequenced in a study of T cell responses to AZD1222 COVID-19 vaccine. Sequencing was performed with immunoSEQ multiplex PCR; in TCRdb, only in-frame clones are kept and a portion is missing. This table holds 95,000 to 110,000 clones, 90% found once. The starting material was peripheral blood, obtained on day 0 of AZD1222 vaccination. The receptors come from an adult in good health.

V is TRBV4-1 and J is TRBJ2-7; TRBD2 agrees at 7 bases. The CDR3 consists of 14 residues. Germline V gene sequence: CDR1 MGHRA, CDR2 YSYEKL. V was pared by 0 bases and J by 5 bases, with 4 bases of the junction left unmatched. The CDR3 sequence: CASSQDRGVHEQYF. The CDR3 nucleotides read TGCGCCAGCAGCCAAGATCGGGGGGTTCACGAGCAGTACTTC.

The CDR3 spells CASSAVNRGPYEQYF. DNA of the CDR3: TGTGCCAGCAGCGCGGTGAACAGGGGGCCCTACGAGCAGTACTTC. The rearrangement links TRBV7-8 to TRBJ2-7; 9 bases are a match to TRBD1. V was clipped by 5 bases and J by 2 bases; unmatched bases: 7. This CDR3 region has 15 residues. The germline V gene encodes CDR1 SGHVS and CDR2 FQNEAQ.

This chain uses TRBV23-1 with TRBJ2-1; perhaps TRBD1 as D (6 bases). TRBV23-1 is an open reading frame whose function is uncertain. The CDR3 runs to 15 residues. V gave up 3 bases and J gave up 4 bases, with 13 bases separating them. The CDR3 spells CASSQYRALYNEQFF. The CDR3 coding sequence is TGCGCCAGCAGTCAGTACAGGGCCCTTTACAATGAGCAGTTCTTC.

CDR3 DNA: TGTGCCAGCAGCCTTGGGCGTGGGCGAAACACCATATATTTT. Amino acid sequence: CASSLGRGRNTIYF. This chain joins TRBV3-1 (or the pseudogene TRBV3-2) and TRBJ1-3; D not certain. This CDR3 is built from 14 residues. The germline V gene has CDR1 LGHDT and CDR2 YNNKEL (reference sequence). With 4 bases removed from V and 5 bases from J, the gap between germline ends came to 12 bases.

This clone was picked up one time. V and J are TRBV30 and TRBJ1-4; 11 positions agree with TRBD1. The ends lost 5 bases at V and 7 bases at J; junction bases unmatched: 3. The CDR3 covers 13 residues. CDR1 is GTSNPN, CDR2 SVGIG, per germline (reference sequence). DNA of the CDR3: TGTGCCTGGGCCGGGACAGGGGGTGAAAAACTGTTTTTT. Translated, it gives CAWAGTGGEKLFF.

The chain has TRBV9 and TRBJ1-2, with D perhaps TRBD1 (5 bases). The V gene's germline CDR1 is SGDLS and CDR2 YYNGEE. V was trimmed by 3 bases and J by 7 bases, leaving 13 bases between them. This CDR3 is 13 amino acids long. CDR3 coding DNA: TGTGCCAGCAGCGCCGCAGGGACGGGTGGCTACACCTTC. It translates to CASSAAGTGGYTF.

The chain combines TRBV4-1 with TRBJ1-1; possible D gene TRBD1, 6 bases. Germline CDR1 MGHRA, CDR2 YSYEKL. The CDR3 totals 16 residues. Trimming stripped 3 bases from V and 0 bases from J, with 14 bases between. In nucleotides, the CDR3 is TGCGCCAGCAGCCACCTAAAAGACAGGATGAACACTGAAGCTTTCTTT. This encodes CASSHLKDRMNTEAFF.

The V call is TRBV28, the J call TRBJ1-3; D is undetermined. V lost 8 bases to trimming and J lost 8 bases, with 13 bases between them. The CDR3 has 12 residues. The V gene's germline CDR1 is MDHEN and CDR2 SYDVKM. This chain's CDR3 is CASGGGSYTIYF. DNA for the CDR3: TGTGCCAGCGGCGGAGGTTCATACACCATATATTTT.

The genes are TRBV29-1 and TRBJ1-2, with D uncertain. The germline gives CDR1 SQVTM, CDR2 ANQGSEA. V shed 7 bases and J shed 7 bases, with 13 bases lying between them. CDR3 length: 11 amino acids. The DNA for the CDR3 is TGCAGCGGGAGGGTGGGTGCTGGCTACACCTTC. Protein sequence: CSGRVGAGYTF.

The V and J genes are TRBV7-9 and TRBJ2-3; D remains unclear. This CDR3 is 13 amino acids long. V was clipped by 7 bases and J by 5 bases, with 13 bases between them. Germline CDR1 is SEHNR and CDR2 is FQNEAQ (reference sequence). CDR3 sequence (DNA): TGTGCCAGCACCGAGACCTCTAGAGATACGCAGTATTTT. Translated, it gives CASTETSRDTQYF.

This clone was seen a few times. The rearrangement uses TRBV28 and TRBJ2-2; perhaps TRBD1 as D (6 bases). V lost 3 bases to trimming and J lost 3 bases, with 8 bases between them. The germline V gene has CDR1 MDHEN and CDR2 SYDVKM. The CDR3 is 14 amino acids. The CDR3: CASSLHRDTGELFF. The CDR3 DNA sequence: TGTGCCAGCAGTTTGCACAGGGACACCGGGGAGCTGTTTTTT.

This chain connects TRBV29-1 to TRBJ2-3; 9 bases fit TRBD2. CDR3 length: 15 residues. CDR1 is SQVTM, CDR2 ANQGSEA, per germline. V was pared by 3 bases and J by 4 bases, with 8 bases of the junction left unmatched. The CDR3 protein is CSVDQVSGGSDTQYF. The CDR3, as DNA: TGCAGCGTTGATCAGGTTAGCGGGGGCTCAGATACGCAGTATTTT.

The rearrangement joins TRBV28 to TRBJ2-5; a possible D gene is TRBD1 (6 bases). V lost 2 bases to trimming and J lost 5 bases, with 21 bases between them. The V gene's germline CDR1 is MDHEN and CDR2 SYDVKM. The CDR3 extends over 17 amino acids. CDR3 sequence reads: CASSLGSIGGRRETQYF. CDR3 bases: TGTGCCAGCAGTTTAGGGAGTATAGGGGGTCGGAGGGAGACCCAGTACTTC.

The chain couples TRBV28 to TRBJ1-1; D gene unclear. This CDR3 is built from 13 residues. V lost 5 bases and J lost 2, with 9 bases in between. Looked up from germline, CDR1 is MDHEN and CDR2 is SYDVKM. The CDR3, as DNA: TGTGCCAGCAGTCGACTCCAAAACACTGAAGCTTTCTTT. Its translation: CASSRLQNTEAFF.